The clone carrying this T cell receptor beta chain was seen only a few times. Its target is not known. V lost 11 bases and J lost 6; bases outside the gene matches: 16. CDR1 and CDR2 from the germline V gene are MNHNS and SASEGT. The CDR3 runs 15 residues. Not enrolled were patients with uncontrolled infection, other autoimmune disease, pregnancy or lactation. These data come from a study of T cells in Graves' hyperthyroidism and ophthalmopathy. The wider study: Peripheral blood was drawn at first diagnosis, prior to all treatment.

From RNA transcripts, TCR beta CDR3 regions were amplified. The TCR CDR3 first-round RT-PCR relied on the HTBI primer set. TCRdb reanalysed the multiplex PCR reads using MiXCR and keeps one entry per CDR3 protein. Here the sample spans a few hundred thousand distinct CDR3 sequences, 15% to 17% being singletons. Study outcomes and limitations: In blood, most of the thyroid clonotypes expanded above 0.001 were also present. In validation, the model predicted ophthalmopathy. These predictions came a median approximately 6.5 months before onset.

The source material was blood. This chain uses TRBV6-1 with TRBJ2-7; 10 positions match TRBD2. This sequence originates from a woman aged 25 to 45 with Graves' hyperthyroidism. The CDR3 loop reads CAGGRKREGPGEQYF. The CDR3 region has the DNA TGTGCCGGGGGACGGAAGCGGGAGGGGCCAGGCGAGCAGTACTTC.